This T cell receptor (beta chain) emerged from a study of T cell responses to AZD1222 COVID-19 vaccine. Germline CDR1 reads SGHTS; CDR2 reads YDEGEE. CDR3 length equals 12 residues. Trimming took off 2 bases at V and 6 bases at J, with 8 bases between the two ends. The method was immunoSEQ multiplex PCR; TCRdb's version includes in-frame clones alone and lacks a portion of them. The sample contains about 93,000 clones, around 85% of which appear only once. The gene calls are TRBV5-8 and TRBJ1-2; D not resolved. The source was peripheral blood, collected on day 0 of AZD1222 vaccination. This receptor was identified in an adult in good health. The CDR3: CASSFRGHGYTF. CDR3 coding DNA: TGTGCCAGCAGCTTCCGAGGCCATGGCTACACCTTC.